This T cell receptor beta chain appears in the sequencing data of a study of regulatory T cells in long-lasting Graves disease. Described time point: persistent/refractory GD, antithyroid drugs over 5 years with positive TRAb. PBMC RNA served as the TCR library source. A few counts support this clonotype. What it recognizes is unknown. V gave up 3 bases and J gave up 7 bases, with 6 bases separating them. This CDR3 is 10 amino acids long. Germline CDR1 is SQVTM and CDR2 is ANQGSEA. Whole-study results and caveats: Owing to a sample size that was small, accuracy may have been reduced. Persistent patients shared more public clonotypes (approximately 2,900) than new patients (nearly 1,000).

With iRepertoire HTBI primers and Arm-PCR of CDR3 regions, TCR beta libraries were built. MiXCR, run by TCRdb on the multiplex PCR reads, gives a single entry per CDR3 protein. The table includes 500,000 to 700,000 distinct CDR3 sequences, approximately 29% detected once. The sequences come from peripheral blood mononuclear cells (PBMCs), collected when the disease was refractory, from a patient treated with antithyroid drugs. The receptor comes from a female donor with Graves disease. The rearrangement joins TRBV29-1 to TRBJ1-1; D not certain. The CDR3 nucleotides read TGCAGCGTTGACGCCGGTGAAGCTTTCTTT. Its translation: CSVDAGEAFF.